A selection of T cell receptor beta chains follows, all from one sample in a study of OX40 agonist ivuxolimab in advanced cancers. Some clones are missing from TCRdb's copy, which holds only in-frame ones; the method was immunoSEQ multiplex PCR. The sample shows roughly 56,000 clones, roughly 89% of them seen only once. Here the sequenced sample was CD4+ or CD8+ T cells sorted from blood, taken in a trial of the OX40 agonist ivuxolimab. Receptors originate from an adult with an advanced solid tumor such as melanoma, head and neck, liver or kidney cancer. CDR3s include the opening cysteine and the closing phenylalanine or tryptophan.

TRBV29-1	TRBJ2-7	CSVELPGHRYEQYF
TRBV30	TRBJ1-2	CAWSVPGYGYTF
TRBV5-1	TRBJ1-1	CASSETGENTEAFF
TRBV23-1	TRBJ2-2	CASNRAGELFF
TRBV19	TRBJ1-1	CASSTGVGGANTEAFF
TRBV6-6	TRBJ2-5	CASSRAQGQTQYF
TRBV2	TRBJ2-2	CATRGRLAGTPGELFF
TRBV7-9	TRBJ1-2	CASSLRGTGGRGYTF
TRBV7-8	TRBJ2-7	CASSLATQTTYEQYF
TRBV5-5	TRBJ1-1	CASSFSGRMNTEAFF
TRBV10-3	TRBJ2-2	CATRQVTTGELFF
TRBV28	TRBJ2-1	CASSDTRRNEQFF
TRBV9	TRBJ1-1	CASSDGQGHTEAFF
TRBV28	TRBJ2-7	CASSPSSGIVYEQYF
TRBV7-9	TRBJ1-2	CASSPAGRANYGYTF
TRBV28	TRBJ2-5	CASSKSWGRGTQYF
TRBV9	TRBJ2-3	CASSVEAGSSTDTQYF
TRBV6-6	TRBJ1-2	CASSYPGQALNYGYTF
TRBV20-1	TRBJ2-1	CSARTDNEQFF
TRBV28	TRBJ1-4	CASSLRGLENEKLFF
TRBV28	TRBJ2-5	CASSSNYRGLIETQYF
TRBV5-1	TRBJ2-1	CASSTGPSAGVDEQFF
TRBV28	TRBJ1-4	CASSLAGGVGGNEKLFF
TRBV7-3	-	CASSPQPGLGHEQYF
TRBV19	TRBJ1-1	CASTAQAITNTEAFF
TRBV14	TRBJ1-2	CASSRGQGVYGYTF
TRBV9	TRBJ2-1	CASSTTYNEQFF
TRBV27	TRBJ1-6	CASSLGGYNSPLHF
TRBV7-3	TRBJ2-2	CASSVLGTGELFF
TRBV6-5	TRBJ1-4	CASSLAGGSNEKLFF
TRBV29-1	TRBJ1-3	CSFRGLGGNTIYF
TRBV5-1	TRBJ1-5	CASSLSGISNQPQHF